The sequence of this T cell receptor beta chain was determined in a study of blood T cell repertoires in COVID-19. Across the study: T cells, B-cell-depleted T cells, or PBMCs provided the cDNA or gDNA that served as material.

Germline CDR1 is MNHEY and CDR2 is SVGAGI. Trimming removed 0 bases from V and 1 base from J, with 12 bases in between. CDR3 length equals 16 residues. TCRdb keeps only in-frame clones here, not all; method: immunoSEQ multiplex PCR. The data show tens of thousands of clones, about 90% seen once. The sequenced sample consisted of peripheral blood. The sequence was collected from a man in his 60s with acute or convalescent COVID-19. The chain employs TRBV6-5 and TRBJ1-2; D is possibly TRBD1 (5 bases). The DNA of the CDR3 is TGTGCCAGCAGTTACTCGACGACAGATCTTAACTATGGCTACACCTTC. It codes for CASSYSTTDLNYGYTF.